This TCR beta chain was identified in a study of beta chain features in type 1 diabetes. Whole-study findings and limits: TCRB CDR3s from Type 1 diabetes patients were moderately but significantly shorter in all four CD4+ subsets.

There are 17 residues in the CDR3. Germline V CDR1 and CDR2: SEHNR, FQNEAQ (reference sequence). Germline trimming cut 3 bases from V and 1 base from J; bases unmatched to any gene: 8. Notes on this clone: Its antigen is unidentified.

cDNA synthesis used the whole RNA isolate, giving expressed TCRB sequences. Clones were read by immunoSEQ multiplex PCR, and TCRdb kept only the in-frame ones, dropping some. The table lists about 15,000 clones, over 55% of them singletons. This rearrangement joins TRBV7-9 to TRBJ1-1; 10 bases map to TRBD1. Material for sequencing was Tregs from blood. The clonotype originates from a man aged 25 to 40 with type 1 diabetes. DNA of the CDR3: TGTGCCAGCAGCTTCGGGACAGGGGTTGTGGGGAACACTGAAGCTTTCTTT. Its translation: CASSFGTGVVGNTEAFF. Full variable domain (rest looked up from reference TRBV7-9 and TRBJ1-1): DTGVSQNPRHKITKRGQNVTFRCDPISEHNRLYWYRQTLGQGPEFLTYFQNEAQLEKSRLLSDRFSAERPKGSFSTLEIQRTEQGDSAMYLCASSFGTGVVGNTEAFFGQGTRLTVV.